The 14 T cell receptor beta chains reported below all come from one sample, sequenced in a study of control samples from healthy donors and cancer patients. The data were produced by immunoSEQ multiplex PCR, yet TCRdb's version contains in-frame clones alone and is incomplete. The table lists about 250,000 clones, roughly 82% of them singletons, with approximately 12% in the top ten. Sequencing was performed on PBMCs. The source of these receptors is a woman aged 55-70 years with lung cancer.

The chain employs TRBV11-3 and TRBJ2-1; TRBD2 matches 8 bases. The germline V gene encodes CDR1 SGHNT and CDR2 YENEEA. The length of the CDR3 is 15 residues. V was pared by 1 base and J by 3 bases, with 2 bases of the junction left unmatched. The CDR3 sequence is CASSLAGGIYNEQFF. The CDR3 DNA reads TGTGCCAGCAGCTTAGCGGGAGGGATCTACAATGAGCAGTTCTTC.

The V and J genes are TRBV28 and TRBJ1-2; TRBD1 aligns across 11 bases. J lost 6 bases, V lost 4 bases, and 10 bases had no gene match. The CDR3 sequence is 16 residues long. The germline V gene has CDR1 MDHEN and CDR2 SYDVKM. CDR3 sequence reads: CASSSPTGQGVDGYTF. Here the CDR3 DNA reads TGTGCCAGCAGTTCCCCCACGGGACAGGGGGTTGATGGCTACACCTTC.

This sequence joins TRBV3-1 (or the pseudogene TRBV3-2) and TRBJ1-1; D not certain. Germline V gene lookup returns CDR1 LGHDT and CDR2 YNNKEL (reference sequence). V lost 1 base to trimming and J lost 4 bases, with 7 bases between them. The CDR3 has 13 amino acids. CDR3 loop: CASSQVSSTEAFF. The DNA for the CDR3 is TGTGCCAGCAGCCAAGTGTCCAGCACTGAAGCTTTCTTT.

CDR3 protein: CASSLGAYTEAFF. The CDR3, as DNA: TGCGCCAGCAGCTTAGGGGCTTACACTGAAGCTTTCTTT. The chain uses TRBV5-1 and TRBJ1-1; D possibly corresponds to TRBD1 (5 bases). The germline V gene has CDR1 SGHRS and CDR2 YFSETQ. Trimming removed 2 bases from V and 3 bases from J, with 8 bases in between. The CDR3 runs to 13 residues.

The chain joins TRBV19 to TRBJ1-4, with a tentative D call TRBD1 (5 bases). V lost 6 bases and J 8 bases, leaving 19 bases between the germline ends. CDR1 is LNHDA and CDR2 is SQIVND in the germline V gene (reference sequence). This CDR3 is built from 15 residues. CDR3: CASRPPGPLREKLFF. In nucleotides, the CDR3 is TGTGCCAGTAGACCCCCGGGACCGTTAAGGGAAAAACTGTTTTTT. The full variable domain, completed using reference TRBV19 and TRBJ1-4, is DGGITQSPKYLFRKEGQNVTLSCEQNLNHDAMYWYRQDPGQGLRLIYYSQIVNDFQKGDIAEGYSVSREKKESFPLTVTSAQKNPTAFYLCASRPPGPLREKLFFGSGTQLSVL.

This chain uses TRBV5-6 with TRBJ1-3; 8 bases line up with TRBD1. The CDR3 has 16 residues. The junction had 9 bases not matched to a gene; V was cut back by 3 bases and J by 4 bases. Germline V CDR1 and CDR2: SGHDT, YYEEEE. This chain's CDR3 is CASSSLPGTGGNTIYF. Here the CDR3 DNA reads TGTGCCAGCAGCTCCCTGCCCGGGACAGGAGGAAACACCATATATTTT. The full variable domain, with the rest looked up from reference TRBV5-6 and TRBJ1-3, is DAGVTQSPTHLIKTRGQQVTLRCSPKSGHDTVSWYQQALGQGPQFIFQYYEEEERQRGNFPDRFSGHQFPNYSSELNVNALLLGDSALYLCASSSLPGTGGNTIYFGEGSWLTVV.

The count of this clone is one. V and J are TRBV27 and TRBJ2-7; the match to TRBD2 covers 12 bases. The CDR3 is 16 residues long. V lost 5 bases to trimming and J lost 7 bases; unmatched junction nucleotides: 12. In germline, CDR1 is MNHEY, CDR2 SMNVEV (reference sequence). CDR3 sequence reads: CASSRGTSGPQGEQYF. For the CDR3, the DNA is TGTGCCAGCAGTCGCGGGACTAGCGGGCCTCAAGGGGAGCAGTACTTC.

The CDR3 here is CSVLTVLTDTQYF. The CDR3 DNA follows: TGCAGCGTCTTGACAGTCCTCACAGATACGCAGTATTTT. This chain uses TRBV29-1 with TRBJ2-3; D is perhaps TRBD1 (5 bases). V lost 6 bases to trimming and J lost 2 bases, with 12 bases between them. CDR1 and CDR2 (germline): SQVTM, ANQGSEA. The CDR3 covers 13 residues.

The V gene is TRBV9, the J gene TRBJ1-1; tentatively, D is TRBD1 (6 bases). The ends were cut back, 6 bases at V and 3 bases at J, with 15 bases in the middle. CDR3 length: 14 residues. Looked up from germline, CDR1 is SGDLS and CDR2 is YYNGEE. CDR3 loop: CASTRGGADTEAFF. In DNA, the CDR3 is TGTGCCAGCACACGGGGGGGGGCTGACACTGAAGCTTTCTTT.

This sequence joins TRBV3-1 (or the pseudogene TRBV3-2) and TRBJ2-5; a weak D match, TRBD1 (6 bases). Deletions cut 1 base from V and 1 base from J, with 10 bases between. Germline CDR1 and CDR2: LGHDT and YNNKEL (reference sequence). This CDR3 has 15 residues. The CDR3 bases are TGTGCCAGCAGCCAAGCGGTGGGGGCCCAAGAGACCCAGTACTTC. The encoded protein is CASSQAVGAQETQYF.

The chain has TRBV2 and TRBJ2-7; D remains ambiguous. CDR1 and CDR2 from the germline V gene are SNHLY and FYNNEI. Trimming stripped 6 bases from V and 5 bases from J, with 8 bases between. The CDR3 has 11 residues. CDR3 coding DNA: TGTGCCAGCAGGCGAGGCGACGAGCAGTACTTC. The encoded protein is CASRRGDEQYF.

This clone was detected once. The J gene is TRBJ1-6, the V gene TRBV7-2; possible D gene TRBD1, 5 bases. Germline-derived CDR1 and CDR2 are SGHTA and FQGNSA. This CDR3 has 15 residues. Trimming removed 5 bases from V and 10 bases from J, with 18 bases in between. The CDR3 coding sequence is TGTGCCAGCAGCCCCCAGGCAGGGTCGGGCTCACCCCTCCACTTT. It yields the protein CASSPQAGSGSPLHF.

The J gene is TRBJ2-5, the V gene TRBV9, with 7 bases that match TRBD2. This CDR3 spans 15 amino acids. V was clipped by 4 bases and J by 4 bases; unmatched bases: 10. CDR1 SGDLS and CDR2 YYNGEE come from the germline V gene. CDR3 sequence: CASSPVGGVGETQYF. The CDR3, as DNA: TGTGCCAGCAGCCCAGTGGGGGGGGTAGGAGAGACCCAGTACTTC.

This sequence joins TRBV3-1 (or the pseudogene TRBV3-2) and TRBJ1-4; D uncertain. CDR1 and CDR2 (germline): LGHDT, YNNKEL (reference sequence). The CDR3 is 14 residues long. V was clipped by 0 bases and J by 10 bases, with 12 bases between them. CDR3: CASSQDRSSGKLFF. CDR3 coding DNA: TGTGCCAGCAGCCAAGATCGGAGTTCTGGAAAACTGTTTTTT.